The 30 T cell receptor beta chains listed next were all sequenced from one sample in a study of CD8+ T cells in alopecia areata. RNA extraction was followed by reverse transcription into cDNA, which acted as the sequencing template. Clones were read by immunoSEQ multiplex PCR, and TCRdb kept only the in-frame ones, dropping some. The data show some 170,000 clones, roughly 60% seen once. The sequencing used CD4+ T cells sorted from blood, collected at week 0. These receptors were collected from a human donor with alopecia areata.

The rearrangement uses TRBV10-3 and TRBJ2-7; D unresolved. Germline CDR1 is ENHRY and CDR2 is SYGVKD. Deletions cut 4 bases from V and 11 bases from J, with 12 bases between. The CDR3 has 11 residues. The CDR3 sequence is CAISGGQIKYF. The CDR3, as DNA: TGTGCCATCAGTGGTGGGCAGATTAAGTACTTC.

The chain has TRBV5-1 and TRBJ2-4; 7 bases line up with TRBD2. V dropped 5 bases and J dropped 3; count of bases not matched to a gene: 14. The germline gives CDR1 SGHRS, CDR2 YFSETQ. The CDR3 spans 17 residues. CDR3 sequence reads: CASRLTPSGDGKNIQYF. The DNA for the CDR3 is TGCGCCAGCAGATTGACCCCTAGCGGTGACGGCAAAAACATTCAGTACTTC.

The chain joins TRBV30 to TRBJ1-2; no clear D gene. This CDR3 is built from 15 residues. Trimming cost V 8 bases and J 1 base, with 20 bases left between them. Germline V gives CDR1 GTSNPN, CDR2 SVGIG (reference sequence). CDR3 DNA: TGTGCCCGTATGAAACCCGGCGGGGATAACTATGGCTACACCTTC. Protein sequence: CARMKPGGDNYGYTF.

The chain joins TRBV11-1 to TRBJ2-1, with D unresolved. CDR3 length equals 13 residues. CDR1 and CDR2 from the germline V gene are SGHAT and FQDESV (reference sequence). V was pared by 2 bases and J by 7 bases, with 9 bases between. DNA of the CDR3: TGTGCCAGCAGCTTATTATCCGCTAATGAGCAGTTCTTC. It yields the protein CASSLLSANEQFF.

This chain joins TRBV7-3 and TRBJ2-1, with 11 bases aligning to TRBD2. V was clipped by 1 base and J by 5 bases; unmatched bases: 19. Looked up from germline, CDR1 is SGHTA and CDR2 is FQGTGA. The CDR3 is 21 amino acids. The CDR3 spells CASSLSLLAGGPEAGNNEQFF. The CDR3 nucleotides are TGTGCCAGCAGCTTAAGTCTTTTAGCGGGGGGGCCGGAGGCGGGAAACAATGAGCAGTTCTTC.

The chain couples TRBV29-1 to TRBJ2-2; 10 nucleotides align to TRBD1. The CDR3 is 14 amino acids. V shed 6 bases and J 7 bases; nucleotides not matched to a gene: 8. Germline CDR1 reads SQVTM; CDR2 reads ANQGSEA. For the CDR3, the DNA is TGCAGCGTGTTGGGGACAGGGGTTTTCGGGGAGCTGTTTTTT. Protein product: CSVLGTGVFGELFF.

The chain uses TRBV7-2 and TRBJ1-6; D gene ambiguous. Germline V lookup: CDR1 SGHTA, CDR2 FQGNSA. The CDR3 loop spans 14 amino acids. V shed 1 base and J shed 10 bases, with 11 bases lying between them. The CDR3 reads CASSLGTSGSPLHF. The CDR3 nucleotides read TGTGCCAGCAGCTTAGGTACCAGCGGATCACCCCTCCACTTT.

This clone was counted a single time. The rearrangement joins TRBV14 to TRBJ1-1; 8 bases line up with TRBD1. Germline values: CDR1 SGHDN, CDR2 FVKESK. The CDR3 runs to 15 residues. The junction had 13 bases not matched to a gene; V was cut back by 6 bases and J by 7 bases. In nucleotides, the CDR3 is TGTGCCAGCAGTCGTAGGACAGGGAACGTTCTTGAAGCTTTCTTT. Residues: CASSRRTGNVLEAFF.

This clone was observed a handful of times. The chain employs TRBV5-6 and TRBJ1-1, with D perhaps TRBD1 (6 bases). Germline lookup yields CDR1 SGHDT and CDR2 YYEEEE. V was cut by 4 bases and J by 4 bases, with 11 bases left in between. There are 13 residues in the CDR3. CDR3 DNA: TGTGCCAGCAGCAAACTGACAGGCACTGAAGCTTTCTTT. Translating gives CASSKLTGTEAFF.

This chain connects TRBV19 to TRBJ1-5; 7 bases map to TRBD1. Trimming at V came to 6 bases and at J to 0 bases, leaving 5 bases not matched to a gene. This CDR3 contains 15 residues. Germline values: CDR1 LNHDA, CDR2 SQIVND (reference sequence). The CDR3 loop reads CASREQGNSNQPQHF. For the CDR3, the DNA is TGTGCCAGTAGAGAACAGGGGAATAGCAATCAGCCCCAGCATTTT.

The chain recombines TRBV25-1 with TRBJ2-7; 9 positions agree with TRBD1. The germline V gene has CDR1 MGHDK and CDR2 SYGVNS. J was trimmed by 6 bases and V by 5 bases; bases with no gene match: 5. There are 13 residues in the CDR3. The CDR3 region has the DNA TGTGCCAGCAGTACACAGGGGGCCAGCGAGCAGTACTTC. Its protein product is CASSTQGASEQYF.

The V gene is TRBV9, the J gene TRBJ2-1; perhaps TRBD2 as D (6 bases). Trimming removed 1 base at V and 8 bases at J, with 19 bases between. CDR1 and CDR2 (germline): SGDLS, YYNGEE. This CDR3 contains 16 residues. CDR3 residues: CASSVLSGRLVDEQFF. CDR3 in DNA: TGTGCCAGCAGCGTACTTAGCGGACGCCTGGTCGATGAGCAGTTCTTC.

The chain links TRBV11-2 to TRBJ2-6; 8 positions agree with TRBD1. The J segment lost 0 bases and the V segment lost 1 base, leaving 5 bases of the junction unmatched. The CDR3 covers 18 residues. Germline lookup yields CDR1 SGHAT and CDR2 FQNNGV. The CDR3 reads CASSLAGTGYSGANVLTF. The CDR3 DNA reads as TGTGCCAGCAGCTTAGCCGGGACAGGCTACTCTGGGGCCAACGTCCTGACTTTC.

This chain links TRBV5-6 with TRBJ1-5; weak D call: TRBD1 (6 bases). V was cut by 0 bases and J by 4 bases, with 20 bases left in between. Per germline, CDR1 SGHDT and CDR2 YYEEEE. This CDR3 contains 18 residues. In DNA form, the CDR3 reads TGTGCCAGCAGCTTGGCCGGGACATCTTTTCGTTGGAATCAGCCCCAGCATTTT. It is translated as CASSLAGTSFRWNQPQHF. Complete variable domain (other parts from reference TRBV5-6 and TRBJ1-5): DAGVTQSPTHLIKTRGQQVTLRCSPKSGHDTVSWYQQALGQGPQFIFQYYEEEERQRGNFPDRFSGHQFPNYSSELNVNALLLGDSALYLCASSLAGTSFRWNQPQHFGDGTRLSIL.

The CDR3 loop is CASSPNRTPSSYEQYF. As DNA, the CDR3 is TGTGCCAGCTCACCAAACCGGACTCCCTCCTCCTACGAGCAGTACTTC. This chain uses TRBV18 with TRBJ2-7; D is possibly TRBD2 (5 bases). CDR1 and CDR2 (germline): KGHSH, LQKENI. The CDR3 totals 16 residues. The V end lost 2 bases, the J end lost 0 bases, and 14 bases lay between the germline ends.

The chain uses TRBV30 and TRBJ1-2; 7 positions match TRBD1. Looked up from germline, CDR1 is GTSNPN and CDR2 is SVGIG (reference sequence). This CDR3 spans 12 amino acids. V shed 5 bases and J 4 bases; nucleotides not matched to a gene: 4. CDR3 region: CAWQGGIYGYTF. DNA of the CDR3: TGTGCCTGGCAGGGGGGGATCTATGGCTACACCTTC.

This chain uses TRBV11-3 with TRBJ1-1; D remains ambiguous. Trimming took 5 bases from V and 3 from J, leaving 4 bases between them. Germline V gives CDR1 SGHNT, CDR2 YENEEA. CDR3 length: 11 amino acids. CDR3 protein: CASSPDTEAFF. CDR3 nucleotide sequence: TGTGCCAGCAGCCCTGACACTGAAGCTTTCTTT.

A single count supports this clone. V and J are TRBV29-1 and TRBJ2-5; D gene unclear. V was pared by 7 bases and J by 1 base, with 10 bases between. This CDR3 is built from 12 residues. Looked up from germline, CDR1 is SQVTM and CDR2 is ANQGSEA. The CDR3 bases are TGCAGCGACGGCCCCACCCAAGAGACCCAGTACTTC. Translated, it gives CSDGPTQETQYF.

The count of this clone is one. Other nucleotide sequences in the sample specify the same CDR3. J is TRBJ2-5 and V is TRBV29-1, with TRBD1 as a possible D gene (6 bases). Germline V gene sequence: CDR1 SQVTM, CDR2 ANQGSEA. The CDR3 length is 11 residues. Trimming pared 5 bases from V and 5 bases from J, leaving 9 bases between. The CDR3 region has the DNA TGCAGCGTTTTGAGGGGGGAGACCCAGTACTTC. Translation: CSVLRGETQYF.

The V call is TRBV12-5, the J call TRBJ2-1; D gene ambiguous. Germline CDR1 and CDR2: LGHNT and FRNRAP. The CDR3 runs to 11 residues. Trimming shortened V by 2 bases and J by 8 bases, and 4 bases separated the two germline ends. DNA of the CDR3: TGTGCTAGTGGTTTGCCCCATGAGCAGTTCTTC. Translated: CASGLPHEQFF.

The chain has TRBV5-1 and TRBJ2-3; maybe TRBD2 (5 bases). Germline values: CDR1 SGHRS, CDR2 YFSETQ. CDR3 size: 16 residues. Trimming shortened V by 0 bases and J by 6 bases, and 17 bases separated the two germline ends. CDR3 DNA sequence: TGCGCCAGCAGCTTGGCCGGGGTCCGTTACTCCGATACGCAGTATTTT. The encoded protein is CASSLAGVRYSDTQYF.

Only a few counts were recorded for this clone. The J gene is TRBJ1-4, the V gene TRBV7-8; D ambiguous. Germline V lookup: CDR1 SGHVS, CDR2 FQNEAQ. This CDR3 comprises 13 residues. The V end was cut by 3 bases, the J end by 6 bases, with 8 bases between. The CDR3: CASSFRGDEKLFF. Here the CDR3 DNA reads TGTGCCAGCAGCTTCCGGGGAGATGAAAAACTGTTTTTT.

The count of this clone is one. This sequence joins TRBV29-1 and TRBJ1-1, with a tentative D call TRBD1 (6 bases). The V gene's germline CDR1 is SQVTM and CDR2 ANQGSEA. The V and J ends lost 6 bases and 5 bases respectively, with 10 bases between them. There are 11 residues in the CDR3. The CDR3 DNA is TGCAGCGTCAACAGGGTGACTGAAGCTTTCTTT. Its translation is CSVNRVTEAFF. Filled out from reference TRBV29-1 and TRBJ1-1, the complete variable domain reads SAVISQKPSRDICQRGTSLTIQCQVDSQVTMMFWYRQQPGQSLTLIATANQGSEATYESGFVIDKFPISRPNLTFSTLTVSNMSPEDSSIYLCSVNRVTEAFFGQGTRLTVV.

The chain links TRBV6-6 to TRBJ2-1; perhaps TRBD1 as D (6 bases). Germline V CDR1 and CDR2: MNHNY, SVGAGI (reference sequence). The CDR3 consists of 15 residues. The germline V and J ends were trimmed by 6 bases and 1 base, with 13 bases remaining between them. The chain's CDR3 is CASRATGTSYNEQFF. DNA for the CDR3: TGTGCCAGCAGGGCTACAGGGACATCCTACAATGAGCAGTTCTTC.

The chain recombines TRBV2 with TRBJ1-1; D gene unclear. In germline, CDR1 is SNHLY, CDR2 FYNNEI. This CDR3 contains 11 residues. Deletions cut 6 bases from V and 5 bases from J, with 7 bases between. The CDR3 sequence is CASSPGTEAFF. The CDR3, as DNA: TGTGCCAGCAGCCCGGGAACTGAAGCTTTCTTT.

V and J are TRBV2 and TRBJ1-1, with D tentatively TRBD1 (5 bases). V was clipped by 7 bases and J by 6 bases, with 9 bases between them. This CDR3 has 11 residues. Germline V gene lookup returns CDR1 SNHLY and CDR2 FYNNEI. The CDR3 here is CASKRDAEAFF. CDR3 bases: TGTGCCAGCAAAAGGGACGCTGAAGCTTTCTTT.

Only a few counts were recorded for this clone. This rearrangement joins TRBV19 to TRBJ1-5; 8 bases fit TRBD1. This CDR3 is 13 amino acids long. Per the germline V gene, CDR1 is LNHDA and CDR2 is SQIVND (reference sequence). J was trimmed by 5 bases and V by 8 bases; bases with no gene match: 5. The CDR3 sequence is CASGQGWYQPQHF. The CDR3 DNA reads TGTGCCAGTGGACAGGGATGGTATCAGCCCCAGCATTTT.

Details on this clone: The junction and the germline gene differ at one end; a read error may be behind it. The J gene is TRBJ1-2, the V gene TRBV7-9, with D possibly TRBD1 on 6 matching bases. Germline V lookup: CDR1 SEHNR, CDR2 FQNEAQ (reference sequence). This CDR3 has 12 amino acids. The CDR3 DNA follows: TGTGCCAGCAGCTTCCGTACAACAGGGCTCCTCTTC. It specifies CASSFRTTGLLF.

The rearrangement links TRBV6-5 to TRBJ2-2; D ambiguous. The CDR3 is 12 amino acids. The V gene lost 6 bases and the J gene lost 8 bases, with 10 bases spanning the gap. CDR1 and CDR2 from the germline V gene are MNHEY and SVGAGI. CDR3 in amino acids: CASSPRLGELFF. The CDR3 DNA sequence: TGTGCCAGCAGCCCCCGGTTGGGGGAGCTGTTTTTT.

The CDR3 bases are TGTGCCTGGAGTCCGTCAAATAATTCACCCCTCCACTTT. This encodes CAWSPSNNSPLHF. This chain joins TRBV30 and TRBJ1-6; D remains ambiguous. Germline-derived CDR1 and CDR2 are GTSNPN and SVGIG (reference sequence). This CDR3 is built from 13 residues. Trimming took off 2 bases at V and 5 bases at J, with 7 bases between the two ends.